A single sample is the source of the 8 T cell receptor beta chains below, sequenced in a study of shared clonotypes between healthy human individuals. Data came from immunoSEQ multiplex PCR; TCRdb stores just in-frame clones and leaves some out. The sample includes about 110,000 clones, approximately 70% of them seen just once. Sequenced sample: memory CD8+ T cells sorted from blood. Sample subset: CD45RO+ cells pooled with CCR7-negative TemRA cells. Receptors originate from a woman in her twenties or thirties in good health.

There are a few counts of this clone. The chain combines TRBV7-9 with TRBJ1-4, with D unclear. Germline V gene sequence: CDR1 SEHNR, CDR2 FQNEAQ (reference sequence). The CDR3 runs to 11 residues. Trimming took 6 bases from V and 7 from J, leaving 6 bases between them. In nucleotides, the CDR3 is TGTGCCAGCAGGGAGGGTGAAAAACTGTTTTTT. The encoded protein is CASREGEKLFF.

The chain links TRBV19 to TRBJ2-5, with D uncertain. The J call is doubtful: the DNA matches TRBJ2-7 better. Germline V gene sequence: CDR1 LNHDA, CDR2 SQIVND (reference sequence). This CDR3 has 14 residues. The CDR3 region is CASSITSYSYEQYF. The CDR3 DNA reads as TGTGCCAGTAGTATTACTTCCTACTCCTACGAGCAGTACTTC.

The CDR3 bases are TGTGCCAGCAGCTATTGGACAGGTACATTGAACACTGAAGCTTTCTTT. It is translated as CASSYWTGTLNTEAFF. The chain employs TRBV5-4 and TRBJ1-1; 7 bases map to TRBD1. The CDR3 length is 16 residues. The J segment lost 0 bases and the V segment lost 3 bases, leaving 8 bases of the junction unmatched. Germline CDR1 and CDR2: SGHNT and YYREEE (reference sequence).

V is TRBV14 and J is TRBJ2-3; D remains ambiguous. The germline V and J ends were trimmed by 1 base and 6 bases, with 8 bases remaining between them. Germline CDR1 reads SGHDN; CDR2 reads FVKESK. The CDR3 is made up of 13 amino acids. CDR3 protein: CASSQGQADTQYF. The CDR3 region has the DNA TGTGCCAGCAGCCAAGGCCAAGCGGATACGCAGTATTTT.

V usage is TRBV5-4 and J usage is TRBJ2-3; 8 bases match TRBD2. Germline lookup yields CDR1 SGHNT and CDR2 YYREEE (reference sequence). This CDR3 contains 15 residues. The J segment lost 1 base and the V segment lost 4 bases, leaving 5 bases of the junction unmatched. The CDR3 reads CASSDGGRRTDTQYF. For the CDR3, the DNA is TGTGCCAGCAGCGACGGCGGGAGGCGCACAGATACGCAGTATTTT.

This chain links TRBV19 with TRBJ2-7, with 7 positions matching TRBD2. V trimming: 1 base; J trimming: 2 bases; junction bases outside the gene matches: 8. The CDR3 totals 16 residues. Per germline, CDR1 LNHDA and CDR2 SQIVND (reference sequence). CDR3 protein: CASSIGGGRGPYEQYF. DNA of the CDR3: TGTGCCAGTAGTATAGGCGGCGGGAGAGGCCCCTACGAGCAGTACTTC.

A few counts support this clone. The chain has TRBV15 and TRBJ2-6, with D unclear. Trimming left V 0 bases short and J 0 bases short, with 6 bases between. The CDR3 sequence is 16 residues long. Germline CDR1 reads LNHNV; CDR2 reads YYDKDF (reference sequence). In DNA form, the CDR3 reads TGTGCCACCAGCAGAGACAAAGACTCTGGGGCCAACGTCCTGACTTTC. Amino acids: CATSRDKDSGANVLTF.

This clone was counted at least ten times. The V gene is TRBV30, the J gene TRBJ1-5; a possible D gene is TRBD1 (6 bases). V lost 3 bases, J lost 2 bases, and 20 bases lay in between. The germline V gene encodes CDR1 GTSNPN and CDR2 SVGIG (reference sequence). The CDR3 length is 17 residues. CDR3 coding DNA: TGTGCCTGGAGGGGGGGGCCTCCCTCCCTAGGCAATCAGCCCCAGCATTTT. As protein: CAWRGGPPSLGNQPQHF.